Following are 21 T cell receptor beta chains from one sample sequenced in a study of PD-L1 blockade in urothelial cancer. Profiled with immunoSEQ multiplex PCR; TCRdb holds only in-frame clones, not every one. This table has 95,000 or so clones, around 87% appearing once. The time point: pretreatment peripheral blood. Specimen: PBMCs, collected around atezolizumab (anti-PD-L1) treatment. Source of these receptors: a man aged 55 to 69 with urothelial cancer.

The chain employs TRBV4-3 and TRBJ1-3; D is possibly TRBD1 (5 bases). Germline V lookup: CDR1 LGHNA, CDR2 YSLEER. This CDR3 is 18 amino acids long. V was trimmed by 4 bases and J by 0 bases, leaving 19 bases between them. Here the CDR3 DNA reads TGCGCCAGCAGCCCCAGGGCGGGGGGTACCGGCTCTGGAAACACCATATATTTT. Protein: CASSPRAGGTGSGNTIYF.

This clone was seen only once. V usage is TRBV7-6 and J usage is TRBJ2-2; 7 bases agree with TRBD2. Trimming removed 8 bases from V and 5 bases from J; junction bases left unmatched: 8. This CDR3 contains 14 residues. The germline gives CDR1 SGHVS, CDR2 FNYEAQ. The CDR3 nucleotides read TGTGCCAGCCGGGACTACCGTAGGACCGGGGAGCTGTTTTTT. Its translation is CASRDYRRTGELFF.

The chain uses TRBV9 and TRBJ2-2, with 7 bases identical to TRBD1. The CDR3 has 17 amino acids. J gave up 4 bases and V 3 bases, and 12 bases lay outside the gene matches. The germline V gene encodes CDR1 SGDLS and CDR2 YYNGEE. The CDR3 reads CASSATGQGVFTGELFF. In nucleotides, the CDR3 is TGTGCCAGCAGCGCAACGGGGCAGGGGGTCTTCACCGGGGAGCTGTTTTTT.

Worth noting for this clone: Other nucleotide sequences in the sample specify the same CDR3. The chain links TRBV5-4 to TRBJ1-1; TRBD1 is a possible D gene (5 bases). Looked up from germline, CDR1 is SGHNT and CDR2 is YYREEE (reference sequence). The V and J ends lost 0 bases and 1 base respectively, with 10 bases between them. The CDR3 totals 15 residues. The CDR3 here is CASSLGQGGNTEAFF. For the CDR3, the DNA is TGTGCCAGCAGCTTGGGGCAGGGCGGGAACACTGAAGCTTTCTTT.

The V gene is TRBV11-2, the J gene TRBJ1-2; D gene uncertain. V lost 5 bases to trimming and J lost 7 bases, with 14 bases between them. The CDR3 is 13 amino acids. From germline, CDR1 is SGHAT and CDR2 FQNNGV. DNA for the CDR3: TGTGCCAGCAGCCCCCCCAACGGAGGTGGCTACACCTTC. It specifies CASSPPNGGGYTF.

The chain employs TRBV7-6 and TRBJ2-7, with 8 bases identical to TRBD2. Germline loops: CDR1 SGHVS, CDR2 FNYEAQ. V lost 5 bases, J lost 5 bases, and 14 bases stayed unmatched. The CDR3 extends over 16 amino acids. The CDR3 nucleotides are TGTGCCAGCAGCGCTACCCCAAGCGGGAGTTGGGACGAGCAGTACTTC. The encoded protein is CASSATPSGSWDEQYF.

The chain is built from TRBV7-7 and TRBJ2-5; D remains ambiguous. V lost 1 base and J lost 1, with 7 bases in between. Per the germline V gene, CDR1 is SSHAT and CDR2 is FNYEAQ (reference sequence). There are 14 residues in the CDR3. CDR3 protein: CASSLGPVQETQYF. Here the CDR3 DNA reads TGTGCCAGCAGCTTAGGCCCGGTCCAAGAGACCCAGTACTTC.

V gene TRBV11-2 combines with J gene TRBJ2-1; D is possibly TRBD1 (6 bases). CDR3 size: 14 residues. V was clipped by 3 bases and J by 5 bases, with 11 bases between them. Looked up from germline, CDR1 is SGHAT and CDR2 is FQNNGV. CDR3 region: CASSFNREDNEQFF. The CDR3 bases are TGTGCCAGCAGCTTCAACAGGGAAGACAATGAGCAGTTCTTC.

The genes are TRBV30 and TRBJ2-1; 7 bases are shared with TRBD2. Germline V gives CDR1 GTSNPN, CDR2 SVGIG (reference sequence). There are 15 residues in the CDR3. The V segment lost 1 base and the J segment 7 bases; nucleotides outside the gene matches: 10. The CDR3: CAWSESSGVLNEQFF. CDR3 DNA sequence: TGTGCCTGGAGTGAGTCTAGCGGAGTATTAAATGAGCAGTTCTTC. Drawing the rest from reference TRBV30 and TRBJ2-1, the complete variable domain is SQTIHQWPATLVQPVGSPLSLECTVEGTSNPNLYWYRQAAGRGLQLLFYSVGIGQISSEVPQNLSASRPQDRQFILSSKKLLLSDSGFYLCAWSESSGVLNEQFFGPGTRLTVL.

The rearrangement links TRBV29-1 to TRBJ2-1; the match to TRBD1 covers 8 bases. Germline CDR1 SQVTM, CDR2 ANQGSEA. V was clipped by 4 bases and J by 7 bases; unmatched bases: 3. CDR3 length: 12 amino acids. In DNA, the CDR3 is TGCAGCGTTGGCCAGGGGGCAAATGAGCAGTTCTTC. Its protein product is CSVGQGANEQFF.

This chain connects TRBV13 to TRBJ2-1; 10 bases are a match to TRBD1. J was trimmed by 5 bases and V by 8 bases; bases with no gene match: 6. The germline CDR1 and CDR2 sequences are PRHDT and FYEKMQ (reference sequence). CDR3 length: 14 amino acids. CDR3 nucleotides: TGTGCCAGCCTTGGACAGGGGGGCCACAATGAGCAGTTCTTC. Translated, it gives CASLGQGGHNEQFF.

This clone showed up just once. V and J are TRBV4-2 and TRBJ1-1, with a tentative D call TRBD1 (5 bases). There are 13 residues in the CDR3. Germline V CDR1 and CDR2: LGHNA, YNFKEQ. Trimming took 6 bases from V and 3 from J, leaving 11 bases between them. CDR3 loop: CASRNTGDTEAFF. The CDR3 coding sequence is TGTGCCAGCAGAAATACAGGAGACACTGAAGCTTTCTTT.

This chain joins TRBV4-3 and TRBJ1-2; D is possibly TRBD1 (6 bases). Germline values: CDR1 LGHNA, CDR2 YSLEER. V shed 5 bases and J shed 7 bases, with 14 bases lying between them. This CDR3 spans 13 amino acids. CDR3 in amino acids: CASSAIQGIGYTF. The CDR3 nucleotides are TGCGCCAGCAGCGCGATCCAGGGGATTGGCTACACCTTC.

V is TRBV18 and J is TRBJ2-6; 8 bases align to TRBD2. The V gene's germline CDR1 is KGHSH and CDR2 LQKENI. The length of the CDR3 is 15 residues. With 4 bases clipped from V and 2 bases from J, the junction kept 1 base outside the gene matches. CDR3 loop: CASSHGGAGANVLTF. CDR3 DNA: TGTGCCAGCTCACACGGGGGGGCTGGGGCCAACGTCCTGACTTTC.

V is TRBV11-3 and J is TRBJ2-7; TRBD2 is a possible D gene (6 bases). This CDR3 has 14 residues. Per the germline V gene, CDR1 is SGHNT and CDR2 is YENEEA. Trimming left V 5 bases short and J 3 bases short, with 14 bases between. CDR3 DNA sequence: TGTGCCAGCAGCCAGGGTGGGGGGAGCTACGAGCAGTACTTC. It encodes CASSQGGGSYEQYF.

The CDR3: CASPQRAGGDTQYF. CDR3 DNA: TGTGCCTCGCCTCAGAGGGCAGGTGGAGATACGCAGTATTTT. The chain is built from TRBV30 and TRBJ2-3, with D perhaps TRBD2 (5 bases). The germline gives CDR1 GTSNPN, CDR2 SVGIG (reference sequence). Trimming took 7 bases from V and 5 from J, leaving 19 bases between them. The CDR3 sequence is 14 residues long.

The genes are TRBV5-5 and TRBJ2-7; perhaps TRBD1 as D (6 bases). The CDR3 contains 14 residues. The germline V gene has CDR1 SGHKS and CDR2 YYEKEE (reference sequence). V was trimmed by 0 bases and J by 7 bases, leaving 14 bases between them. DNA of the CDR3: TGTGCCAGCAGCTTGGCGGCAGGGGCGCGTGAGCAGTACTTC. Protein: CASSLAAGAREQYF.

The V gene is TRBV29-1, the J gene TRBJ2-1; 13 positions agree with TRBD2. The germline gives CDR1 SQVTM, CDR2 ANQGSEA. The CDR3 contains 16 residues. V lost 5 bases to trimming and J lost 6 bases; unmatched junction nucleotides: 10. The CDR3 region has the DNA TGCAGCGTTATAACTACGACTAGCGGGAGGTCCAATGAGCAGTTCTTC. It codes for CSVITTTSGRSNEQFF.

The CDR3: CASSSVWTPQETQYF. In DNA form, the CDR3 reads TGCGCCAGCAGCTCCGTTTGGACACCCCAAGAGACCCAGTACTTC. This chain connects TRBV5-1 to TRBJ2-5, with D tentatively TRBD1 (5 bases). The length of the CDR3 is 15 residues. Germline CDR1 SGHRS, CDR2 YFSETQ. Between the trimmed V and J ends, which lost 3 bases and 1 base, there was a span of 13 bases.

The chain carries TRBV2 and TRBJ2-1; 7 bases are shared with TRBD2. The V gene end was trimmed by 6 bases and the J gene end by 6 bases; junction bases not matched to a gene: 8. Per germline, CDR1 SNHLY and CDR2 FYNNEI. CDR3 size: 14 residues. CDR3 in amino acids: CASSLRPSGNEQFF. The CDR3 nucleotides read TGTGCCAGCAGCCTGAGGCCTAGCGGCAATGAGCAGTTCTTC.

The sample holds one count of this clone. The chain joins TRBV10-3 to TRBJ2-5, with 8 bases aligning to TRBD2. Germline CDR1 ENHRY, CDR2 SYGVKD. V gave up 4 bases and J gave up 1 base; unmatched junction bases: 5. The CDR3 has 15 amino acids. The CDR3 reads CAISGTSGPQETQYF. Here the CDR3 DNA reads TGTGCCATCAGTGGCACTAGCGGACCCCAAGAGACCCAGTACTTC.